Sequencing of this TCR beta chain was carried out in a study of blood T cell repertoires in COVID-19. Across the whole study: There were acute and convalescent COVID-19 samples, and they came from the United States, Italy and Spain. PBMCs, B-cell-depleted T cells, or T cells were the source of the cDNA or gDNA that made up the material.

V lost 2 bases and J lost 5, with 13 bases in between. The germline V gene has CDR1 SGHRS and CDR2 YFSETQ. The CDR3 totals 14 residues. Authors' data handling: From reference gene primer amplification, estimates of nucleated cell counts were derived. Libraries were prepared by immunoSEQ multiplex PCR; TCRdb keeps only in-frame clonotypes and omits some of them. That table gives V, J and clone size, and the DNA gave D and trimming. This sample yields approximately 180,000 clones, of which roughly 88% are seen a single time; about a tenth belongs to the top ten. This clonotype originated in a human donor with active or convalescent COVID-19. The donor label of this sample is uncertain. The genes are TRBV5-1 and TRBJ2-5; D perhaps matches TRBD2 (5 bases). The specimen sequenced was peripheral blood. DNA for the CDR3: TGCGCCAGCAGCTTAGCGGACTGGAAGGAGACCCAGTACTTC. This translates into CASSLADWKETQYF. The whole variable domain, filled in from reference TRBV5-1 and TRBJ2-5, reads KAGVTQTPRYLIKTRGQQVTLSCSPISGHRSVSWYQQTPGQGLQFLFEYFSETQRNKGNFPGRFSGRQFSNSRSEMNVSTLELGDSALYLCASSLADWKETQYFGPGTRLLVL.